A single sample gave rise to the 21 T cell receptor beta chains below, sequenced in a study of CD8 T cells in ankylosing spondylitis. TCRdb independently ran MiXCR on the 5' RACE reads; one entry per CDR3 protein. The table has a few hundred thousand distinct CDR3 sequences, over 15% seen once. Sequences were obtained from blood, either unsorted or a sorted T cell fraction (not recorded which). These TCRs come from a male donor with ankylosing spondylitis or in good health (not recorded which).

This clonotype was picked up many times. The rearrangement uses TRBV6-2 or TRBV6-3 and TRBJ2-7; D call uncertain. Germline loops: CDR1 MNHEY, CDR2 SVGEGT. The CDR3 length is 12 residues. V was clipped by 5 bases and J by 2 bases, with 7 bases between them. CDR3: CASSITPYEQYF. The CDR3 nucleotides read TGTGCCAGCAGTATCACTCCCTACGAGCAGTACTTC.

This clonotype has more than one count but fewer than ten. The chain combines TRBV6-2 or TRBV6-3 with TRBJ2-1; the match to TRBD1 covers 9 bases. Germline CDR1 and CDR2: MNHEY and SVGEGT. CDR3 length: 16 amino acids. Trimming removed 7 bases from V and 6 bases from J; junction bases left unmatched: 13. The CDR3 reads CASTPVTGGHGNEQFF. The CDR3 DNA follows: TGTGCCAGCACCCCTGTGACAGGGGGACATGGCAATGAGCAGTTCTTC.

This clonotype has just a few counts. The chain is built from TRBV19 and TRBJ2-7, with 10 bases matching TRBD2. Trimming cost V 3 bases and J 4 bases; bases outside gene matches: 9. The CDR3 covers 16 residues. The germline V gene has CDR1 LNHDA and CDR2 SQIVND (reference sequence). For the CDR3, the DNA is TGTGCCAGTAGTATCCGGACTAGCGGTTATACATACGAGCAGTACTTC. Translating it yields CASSIRTSGYTYEQYF.

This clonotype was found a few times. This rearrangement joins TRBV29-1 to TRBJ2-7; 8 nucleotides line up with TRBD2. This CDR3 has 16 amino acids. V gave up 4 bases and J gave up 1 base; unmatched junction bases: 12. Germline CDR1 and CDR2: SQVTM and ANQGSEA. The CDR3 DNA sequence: TGCAGCGTTGGCCCCCCGGGAGCGGGAGCTTCCTACGAGCAGTACTTC. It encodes CSVGPPGAGASYEQYF.

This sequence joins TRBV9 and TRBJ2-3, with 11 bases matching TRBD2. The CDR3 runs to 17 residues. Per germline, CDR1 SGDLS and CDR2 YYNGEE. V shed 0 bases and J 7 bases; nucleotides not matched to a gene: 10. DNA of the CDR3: TGTGCCAGCAGCGTAGATGGACTAGCGGGCTCGTGGAATACGCAGTATTTT. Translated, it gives CASSVDGLAGSWNTQYF.

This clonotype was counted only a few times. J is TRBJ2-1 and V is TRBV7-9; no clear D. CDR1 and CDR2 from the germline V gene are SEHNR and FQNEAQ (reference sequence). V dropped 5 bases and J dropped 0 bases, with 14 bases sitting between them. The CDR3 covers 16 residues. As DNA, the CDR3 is TGTGCCAGCAGCAGCAGACTCTCGAGCTCCTACAATGAGCAGTTCTTC. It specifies CASSSRLSSSYNEQFF.

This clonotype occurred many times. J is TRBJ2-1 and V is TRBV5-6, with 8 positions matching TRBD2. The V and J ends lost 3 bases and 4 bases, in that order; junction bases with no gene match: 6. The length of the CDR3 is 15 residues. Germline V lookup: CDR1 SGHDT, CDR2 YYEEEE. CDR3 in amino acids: CASSSPGLVYNEQFF. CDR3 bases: TGTGCCAGCAGCTCACCGGGACTAGTTTACAATGAGCAGTTCTTC. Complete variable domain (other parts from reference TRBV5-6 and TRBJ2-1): DAGVTQSPTHLIKTRGQQVTLRCSPKSGHDTVSWYQQALGQGPQFIFQYYEEEERQRGNFPDRFSGHQFPNYSSELNVNALLLGDSALYLCASSSPGLVYNEQFFGPGTRLTVL.

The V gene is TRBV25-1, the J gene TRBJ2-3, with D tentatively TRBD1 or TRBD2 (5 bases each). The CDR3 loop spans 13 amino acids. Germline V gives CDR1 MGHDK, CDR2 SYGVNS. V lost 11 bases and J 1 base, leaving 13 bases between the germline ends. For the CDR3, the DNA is TGTGCCGCATGGGACGCTGGCACAGATACGCAGTATTTT. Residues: CAAWDAGTDTQYF.

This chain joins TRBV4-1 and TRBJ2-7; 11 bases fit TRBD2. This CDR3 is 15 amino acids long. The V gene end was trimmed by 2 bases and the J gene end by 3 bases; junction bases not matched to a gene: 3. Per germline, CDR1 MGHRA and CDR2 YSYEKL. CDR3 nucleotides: TGCGCCAGCAGCCAATCCGGACTAGCGGGCTACGAGCAGTACTTC. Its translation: CASSQSGLAGYEQYF.

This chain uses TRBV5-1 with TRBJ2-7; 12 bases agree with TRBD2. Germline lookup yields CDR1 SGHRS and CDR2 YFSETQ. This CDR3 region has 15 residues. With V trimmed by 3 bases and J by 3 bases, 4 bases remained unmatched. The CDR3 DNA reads TGCGCCAGCAGCTGGGGACTAGCGGGCAACTACGAGCAGTACTTC. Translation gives CASSWGLAGNYEQYF. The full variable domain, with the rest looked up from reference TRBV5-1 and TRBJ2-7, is KAGVTQTPRYLIKTRGQQVTLSCSPISGHRSVSWYQQTPGQGLQFLFEYFSETQRNKGNFPGRFSGRQFSNSRSEMNVSTLELGDSALYLCASSWGLAGNYEQYFGPGTRLTVT.

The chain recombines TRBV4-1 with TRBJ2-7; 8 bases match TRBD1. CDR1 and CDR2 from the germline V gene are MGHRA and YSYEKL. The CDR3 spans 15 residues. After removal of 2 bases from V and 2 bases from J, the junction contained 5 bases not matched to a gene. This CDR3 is CASSQTGTGAYEQYF. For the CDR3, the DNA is TGCGCCAGCAGCCAAACCGGGACAGGAGCCTACGAGCAGTACTTC.

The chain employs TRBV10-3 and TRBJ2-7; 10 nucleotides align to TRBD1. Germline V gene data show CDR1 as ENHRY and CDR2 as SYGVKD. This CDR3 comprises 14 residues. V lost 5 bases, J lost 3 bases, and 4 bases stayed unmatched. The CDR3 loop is CAISSGQGLYEQYF. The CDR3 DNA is TGTGCCATCAGTTCGGGACAGGGGCTCTACGAGCAGTACTTC.

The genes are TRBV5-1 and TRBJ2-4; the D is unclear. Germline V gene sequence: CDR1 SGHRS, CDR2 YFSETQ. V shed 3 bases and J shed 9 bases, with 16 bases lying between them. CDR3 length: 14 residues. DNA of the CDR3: TGCGCCAGCAGCTCCGAGGACGGCGGCGGCATTCAGTACTTC. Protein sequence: CASSSEDGGGIQYF.

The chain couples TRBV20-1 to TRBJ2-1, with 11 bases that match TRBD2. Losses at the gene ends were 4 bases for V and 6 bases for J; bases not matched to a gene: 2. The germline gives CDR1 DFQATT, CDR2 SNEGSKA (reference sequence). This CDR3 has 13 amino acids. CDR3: CSATGTSGNEQFF. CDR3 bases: TGCAGTGCTACCGGGACTAGCGGCAATGAGCAGTTCTTC.

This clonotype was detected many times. Written as DNA, the CDR3 is TGTGCCAGCAGCAAAGTGTCGCAGGAGACCAACACTGAAGCTTTCTTT. Its translation: CASSKVSQETNTEAFF. This sequence joins TRBV21-1 and TRBJ1-1. TRBV21-1 is described as a pseudogene. The CDR3 extends over 16 amino acids.

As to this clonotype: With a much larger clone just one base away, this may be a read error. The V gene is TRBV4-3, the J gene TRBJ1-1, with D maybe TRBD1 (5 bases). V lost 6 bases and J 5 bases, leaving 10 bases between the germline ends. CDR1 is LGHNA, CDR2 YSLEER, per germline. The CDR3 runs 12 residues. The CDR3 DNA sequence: TGCGCCAGCAGACAGGCCGGGACTGAAGCTTTCTTT. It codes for CASRQAGTEAFF.

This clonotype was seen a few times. CDR3 nucleotides: TGCAGCGTGTTCTCTAGCAATGAGCAGTTCTTC. It translates to CSVFSSNEQFF. This rearrangement joins TRBV29-1 to TRBJ2-1; D is ambiguous. V was trimmed by 6 bases and J by 6 bases, leaving 9 bases between them. The germline gives CDR1 SQVTM, CDR2 ANQGSEA. This CDR3 is 11 amino acids long.

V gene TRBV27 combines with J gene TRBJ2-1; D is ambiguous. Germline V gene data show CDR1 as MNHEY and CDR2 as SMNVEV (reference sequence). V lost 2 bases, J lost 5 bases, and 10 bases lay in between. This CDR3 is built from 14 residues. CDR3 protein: CASSLGGTHNEQFF. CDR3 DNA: TGTGCCAGCAGTTTAGGCGGTACCCACAATGAGCAGTTCTTC.

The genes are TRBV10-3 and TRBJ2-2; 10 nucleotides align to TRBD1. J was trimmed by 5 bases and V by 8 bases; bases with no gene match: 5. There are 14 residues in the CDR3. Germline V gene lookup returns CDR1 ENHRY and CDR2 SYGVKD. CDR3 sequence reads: CAILDRGKTGELFF. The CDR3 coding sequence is TGTGCCATCCTGGACAGGGGGAAGACCGGGGAGCTGTTTTTT.

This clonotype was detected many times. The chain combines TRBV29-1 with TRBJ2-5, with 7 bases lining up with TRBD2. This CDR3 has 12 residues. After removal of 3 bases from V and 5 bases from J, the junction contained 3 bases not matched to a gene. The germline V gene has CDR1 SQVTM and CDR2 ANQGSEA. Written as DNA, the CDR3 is TGCAGCGTTGACGGGGGGATGGAGACCCAGTACTTC. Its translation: CSVDGGMETQYF.

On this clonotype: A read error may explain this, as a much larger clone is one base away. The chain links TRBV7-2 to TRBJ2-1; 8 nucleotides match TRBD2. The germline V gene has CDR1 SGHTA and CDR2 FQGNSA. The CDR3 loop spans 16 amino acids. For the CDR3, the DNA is TGTGCCAGCAGCTCAAGCGGGAGCCTCTCCTACACTGAGCAGTTCTTC. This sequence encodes CASSSSGSLSYTEQFF. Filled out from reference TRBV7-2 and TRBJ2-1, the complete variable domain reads GAGVSQSPSNKVTEKGKDVELRCDPISGHTALYWYRQSLGQGLEFLIYFQGNSAPDKSGLPSDRFSAERTGGSVSTLTIQRTQQEDSAVYLCASSSSGSLSYTEQFFGPGTRLTVL.